A single sample is the source of the 23 T cell receptor beta chains below, sequenced in a study of EBV T-cell therapy then PD-1 blockade in nasopharyngeal carcinoma. Profiling relied on immunoSEQ multiplex PCR, and the TCRdb table lists in-frame clones only, not all of them. In the table there are roughly 17,000 clones, approximately 83% of which are singletons. Their target antigens are unknown. Treatment described: AdE1-LMPpoly-expanded autologous EBV-specific T-cell therapy followed by anti-PD-1 nivolumab. Sequences were derived from CD8+ T cells from blood, sampled at day 0 from a patient whose treatment included autologous EBV-specific T cells and nivolumab. The receptors were gathered from a middle-aged man with nasopharyngeal carcinoma.

The chain links TRBV5-1 to TRBJ1-1; 8 bases agree with TRBD1. Per germline, CDR1 SGHRS and CDR2 YFSETQ. Trimming took 5 bases from V and 0 from J; bases not matched to a gene: 0. The CDR3 length is 13 residues. The CDR3 reads CASRGQVNTEAFF. The CDR3 region has the DNA TGCGCCAGCAGGGGACAGGTGAACACTGAAGCTTTCTTT.

This chain connects TRBV6-2 or TRBV6-3 to TRBJ2-7; no clear D gene. The CDR3 length is 14 residues. The V and J ends lost 3 bases and 2 bases respectively, with 11 bases between them. Germline values: CDR1 MNHEY, CDR2 SVGEGT. The CDR3 region is CASSYPDTTYEQYF. The CDR3 coding sequence is TGTGCCAGCAGTTATCCAGATACGACCTACGAGCAGTACTTC.

The chain is built from TRBV6-2 or TRBV6-3 and TRBJ2-1; tentatively, D is TRBD1 or TRBD2 (5 bases each). The CDR3 contains 13 residues. The V and J ends lost 0 bases and 13 bases respectively, with 13 bases between them. Germline values: CDR1 MNHEY, CDR2 SVGEGT. CDR3 DNA: TGTGCCAGCAGTTACTCGGGGGTCTACGGACAGTTCTTC. Encoded protein: CASSYSGVYGQFF.

The V call is TRBV7-6, the J call TRBJ2-7; no clear D gene. Trimming shortened V by 5 bases and J by 3 bases, and 11 bases separated the two germline ends. This CDR3 spans 13 amino acids. Germline CDR1 SGHVS, CDR2 FNYEAQ. The DNA for the CDR3 is TGTGCCAGCAGCCCCAGGACGAACTACGAGCAGTACTTC. Encoded protein: CASSPRTNYEQYF.

The V and J genes are TRBV6-2 or TRBV6-3 and TRBJ1-2; D unclear. Germline V lookup: CDR1 MNHEY, CDR2 SVGEGT. Deletions cut 4 bases from V and 2 bases from J, with 8 bases between. The CDR3 is 13 amino acids. The CDR3 DNA follows: TGTGCCAGCAGTTCGGAAGCGAACTATGGCTACACCTTC. It specifies CASSSEANYGYTF.

The chain links TRBV7-6 to TRBJ2-7; 7 bases fit TRBD1. Germline CDR1 is SGHVS and CDR2 is FNYEAQ. V shed 1 base and J 6 bases; nucleotides not matched to a gene: 3. This CDR3 has 13 residues. The DNA of the CDR3 is TGTGCCAGCAGCTTAGAGGGGGCAGGCGAGCAGTACTTC. Translation: CASSLEGAGEQYF.

This sequence joins TRBV4-1 and TRBJ1-2, with D tentatively TRBD1 (5 bases). Deletions cut 4 bases from V and 1 base from J, with 22 bases between. There are 18 residues in the CDR3. Germline CDR1 is MGHRA and CDR2 is YSYEKL. The CDR3 region is CASSRPGWGSNFNYGYTF. The CDR3 DNA reads as TGCGCCAGCAGCCGCCCAGGATGGGGGTCTAACTTTAACTATGGCTACACCTTC.

The chain has TRBV10-2 and TRBJ1-3; a possible D gene is TRBD1 (6 bases). The V and J ends lost 7 bases and 0 bases respectively, with 16 bases between them. CDR3 length: 16 amino acids. Germline assignment: CDR1 WSHSY and CDR2 SAAADI. CDR3 protein: CASTRQAEISGNTIYF. The CDR3 DNA follows: TGCGCCAGCACCAGACAGGCCGAAATCTCTGGAAACACCATATATTTT.

V is TRBV4-2 and J is TRBJ1-2; D not certain. Germline V gene data show CDR1 as LGHNA and CDR2 as YNFKEQ. V lost 0 bases and J lost 0, with 8 bases in between. CDR3 length: 15 amino acids. For the CDR3, the DNA is TGTGCCAGCAGCCAAGAAGTACAGCCTAACTATGGCTACACCTTC. It specifies CASSQEVQPNYGYTF.

This clone occurred a few times. The chain links TRBV10-2 to TRBJ2-1, with D tentatively TRBD2 (5 bases). V was clipped by 4 bases and J by 4 bases, with 11 bases between them. Germline V gene data show CDR1 as WSHSY and CDR2 as SAAADI. This CDR3 has 14 amino acids. The CDR3 here is CASSVGSEYNEQFF. The CDR3 region has the DNA TGCGCCAGCAGTGTGGGGAGTGAGTACAATGAGCAGTTCTTC.

In its sample, this clone was seen once. The V call is TRBV12-3 or TRBV12-4, the J call TRBJ2-2, with D hard to call. The CDR3 has 12 amino acids. V lost 6 bases, J lost 6 bases, and 8 bases lay in between. CDR3 nucleotide sequence: TGTGCCAGCAGCTTCGGGTCCGGGGAGCTGTTTTTT. Protein product: CASSFGSGELFF.

The V gene is TRBV2, the J gene TRBJ2-4; maybe TRBD1 (5 bases). CDR1 and CDR2 from the germline V gene are SNHLY and FYNNEI. Trimming left V 8 bases short and J 13 bases short, with 18 bases between. CDR3 length: 12 amino acids. The CDR3 nucleotides read TGTGCCAGCGGGGCTTGGGATCCGCGCCAGTACTTC. Its translation is CASGAWDPRQYF.

Here the CDR3 reads CASSQSMGEINQPQHF. CDR3 nucleotide sequence: TGTGCCAGCAGCCAATCCATGGGCGAAATCAATCAGCCCCAGCATTTT. V usage is TRBV4-2 and J usage is TRBJ1-5; D not resolved. Germline CDR1 LGHNA, CDR2 YNFKEQ. The V end lost 2 bases, the J end lost 3 bases, and 14 bases lay between the germline ends. The CDR3 loop spans 16 amino acids.

The chain is built from TRBV6-5 and TRBJ1-2; D might be TRBD1 (6 bases). Germline loops: CDR1 MNHEY, CDR2 SVGAGI. V gave up 8 bases and J gave up 2 bases, with 15 bases separating them. There are 14 residues in the CDR3. The CDR3 loop reads CASGEQGRNYGYTF. CDR3 nucleotides: TGTGCCAGCGGGGAACAGGGCCGGAACTATGGCTACACCTTC.

This clone has just a few counts. The V and J genes are TRBV5-4 and TRBJ1-1; D is possibly TRBD1 (6 bases). This CDR3 is 12 amino acids long. Germline V gene data show CDR1 as SGHNT and CDR2 as YYREEE (reference sequence). Trimming left V 6 bases short and J 4 bases short, with 10 bases between. The CDR3 protein is CASIGGGTEAFF. The CDR3 bases are TGTGCCAGCATCGGGGGCGGCACTGAAGCTTTCTTT.

The genes are TRBV9 and TRBJ2-1, with D perhaps given as TRBD1 or TRBD2 (5 bases each). In germline, CDR1 is SGDLS, CDR2 YYNGEE. CDR3 length: 12 residues. V lost 0 bases to trimming and J lost 10 bases, with 8 bases between them. The CDR3 sequence is CASSVVRDEQFF. CDR3 sequence (DNA): TGTGCCAGCAGCGTAGTAAGGGACGAGCAGTTCTTC.

The J gene is TRBJ1-2, the V gene TRBV7-9, with unresolved D. V lost 1 base and J lost 8, with 11 bases in between. The CDR3 runs 13 residues. CDR1 is SEHNR, CDR2 FQNEAQ, per germline (reference sequence). Here the CDR3 reads CASSLEPARGYTF. CDR3 nucleotide sequence: TGTGCCAGCAGCTTAGAGCCAGCCCGGGGCTACACCTTC.

The chain has TRBV4-2 and TRBJ2-1; 11 positions agree with TRBD2. Losses at the gene ends were 0 bases for V and 0 bases for J; bases not matched to a gene: 10. This CDR3 is built from 20 residues. Germline V gene sequence: CDR1 LGHNA, CDR2 YNFKEQ. This chain's CDR3 is CASSQELGLAGGDSYNEQFF. The CDR3 nucleotides are TGTGCCAGCAGCCAAGAGTTAGGCCTAGCGGGGGGAGACTCCTACAATGAGCAGTTCTTC.

The genes are TRBV28 and TRBJ1-2; unclear D gene. Germline V lookup: CDR1 MDHEN, CDR2 SYDVKM. Between the trimmed V and J ends, which lost 3 bases and 6 bases, there was a span of 2 bases. The CDR3 runs to 10 residues. CDR3 region: CASSFNGYTF. The CDR3 DNA follows: TGTGCCAGCAGTTTCAATGGCTACACCTTC.

This chain joins TRBV7-8 and TRBJ1-3, with D perhaps matching TRBD1 (6 bases). The CDR3 runs 16 residues. CDR1 and CDR2 (germline): SGHVS, FQNEAQ. Trimming shortened V by 1 base and J by 0 bases, and 10 bases separated the two germline ends. The CDR3, as DNA: TGTGCCAGCAGCTTAGGGACAGTTGCCTCTGGAAACACCATATATTTT. Amino acids: CASSLGTVASGNTIYF.

The gene calls are TRBV4-1 and TRBJ2-5, with D possibly TRBD2 on 7 matching bases. This CDR3 has 13 residues. The V gene lost 4 bases and the J gene lost 4 bases, with 10 bases spanning the gap. Germline lookup yields CDR1 MGHRA and CDR2 YSYEKL. CDR3: CASSLGGAETQYF. The CDR3 DNA is TGCGCCAGCAGCCTGGGGGGGGCAGAGACCCAGTACTTC.

The chain carries TRBV6-6 and TRBJ2-7; 8 bases map to TRBD1. Germline loops: CDR1 MNHNY, CDR2 SVGAGI (reference sequence). This CDR3 spans 14 amino acids. V shed 0 bases, J shed 3 bases, and the junction held 1 base outside the gene matches. The CDR3 loop reads CASSYSDRVYEQYF. CDR3 nucleotides: TGTGCCAGCAGTTACTCGGACAGGGTCTACGAGCAGTACTTC.

This clone appeared a single time. As DNA, the CDR3 is TGTGCCAGCAGCAAACAGGGAACGCAGTACTTC. It codes for CASSKQGTQYF. The rearrangement links TRBV7-6 to TRBJ2-7; a weak D match, TRBD1 (6 bases). V dropped 5 bases and J dropped 9 bases, with 11 bases sitting between them. The CDR3 covers 11 residues. CDR1 and CDR2 (germline): SGHVS, FNYEAQ.